This TCR beta chain was captured by sequencing in a study of T-cell memory formation after mild COVID-19. Study results and caveats: Clones that got smaller from day 15 to 85 had even CD4/CD8, while clones growing later tipped toward CD4+.

V dropped 4 bases and J dropped 1; count of bases not matched to a gene: 3. The CDR3 is 14 residues long. Germline-derived CDR1 and CDR2 are LGHNA and YSLEER. Using its own MiXCR run on the 5' RACE reads, TCRdb lists one record per CDR3 protein. The sample includes about 210,000 distinct CDR3 sequences, 27% seen only once; the top ten take 11%. This clonotype was seen only a few times. Its matching antigen is unknown. Sequencing input: PBMCs or a T cell subset sorted from them (not recorded which). The chain combines TRBV4-3 with TRBJ2-5; 7 nucleotides align to TRBD1. The sequence was collected from an adult woman who had mild COVID-19 (a few samples of this study predate the infection). Cell type and time point are not known. CDR3 DNA: TGCGCCAGCAGCCCATACAGGGGCCAAGAGACCCAGTACTTC. It encodes CASSPYRGQETQYF.